The 15 T cell receptor beta chains below come from one sample, sequenced in a study of CD8+ T cells in alopecia areata listed by TCRdb under 2018. What the time point label conveys for this sample: more than three weeks on oral tofacitinib. The treatment or condition label of this sample denotes: oral pan-JAK inhibitor, 5-10 mg twice daily. The library was obtained by the immunoSEQ multiplex PCR assay. For TCR sequencing, RNA was extracted from every sample and reverse transcribed into cDNA to serve as template. In TCRdb, the immuneACCESS table is reduced to in-frame sequences with V and J assigned. These tables do not hold every clone; where another copy was compared, an unresolved V gene accounts for under half, and the others remain unexplained. This sample gives approximately 43,000 clones in total; 65% of them show up just once. The ten top clones hold about a fifth of the sample. The specimen was CD8+ T cells sorted from blood, collected at week 4, from a patient treated with tofacitinib. The receptor source for this set is a human donor with alopecia areata.

This chain links TRBV7-2 with TRBJ2-1; D possibly matches TRBD1 or TRBD2 (6 bases each). The CDR3 contains 14 residues. V lost 1 base, J lost 6 bases, and 10 bases lay in between. CDR1 is SGHTA and CDR2 is FQGNSA in the germline V gene. The CDR3, as DNA: TGTGCCAGCAGCTTAGATGGAGGGGGCAATGAGCAGTTCTTC. Translating gives CASSLDGGGNEQFF.

The chain joins TRBV5-6 to TRBJ1-2, with a possible D match to TRBD1 (5 bases). Germline V gives CDR1 SGHDT, CDR2 YYEEEE. V was shortened by 3 bases and J by 4 bases, with 10 bases between the two germline ends. The CDR3 extends over 13 amino acids. The CDR3, as DNA: TGTGCCAGCAGCTCGGACACGTCCTATGGCTACACCTTC. This gives the protein CASSSDTSYGYTF.

The chain carries TRBV9 and TRBJ1-2; tentatively, D is TRBD1 (5 bases). Per the germline V gene, CDR1 is SGDLS and CDR2 is YYNGEE. The CDR3 contains 16 residues. V was trimmed by 2 bases and J by 4 bases, leaving 18 bases between them. CDR3 DNA: TGTGCCAGCAGCGTCGGGTCGGGCGGGGGAATCTATGGCTACACCTTC. This codes for CASSVGSGGGIYGYTF.

The gene calls are TRBV5-6 and TRBJ2-1, with 8 bases that match TRBD1. The CDR3 consists of 12 residues. The junction had 0 bases not matched to a gene; V was cut back by 4 bases and J by 6 bases. The germline gives CDR1 SGHDT, CDR2 YYEEEE. CDR3 loop: CASSQGANEQFF. CDR3 nucleotides: TGTGCCAGCAGCCAGGGGGCCAATGAGCAGTTCTTC.

This chain uses TRBV29-1 with TRBJ1-2, with no clear D. The CDR3 length is 13 residues. The germline V and J ends were trimmed by 2 bases and 0 bases, with 7 bases remaining between them. Looked up from germline, CDR1 is SQVTM and CDR2 is ANQGSEA. As DNA, the CDR3 is TGCAGCGTTGAAATCGTAACTAACTATGGCTACACCTTC. Its protein is CSVEIVTNYGYTF.

Notes on this clone: Other DNA sequences of this sample code for an identical CDR3. CDR3 sequence (DNA): TGTGCCAGCAGTTACGGCGGCAATGAGCAGTTCTTC. Its protein is CASSYGGNEQFF. The chain has TRBV6-5 and TRBJ2-1, with D unresolved. The V gene's germline CDR1 is MNHEY and CDR2 SVGAGI. This CDR3 is 12 amino acids long. With 2 bases removed from V and 6 bases from J, the gap between germline ends came to 5 bases.

The CDR3 DNA reads as TGTGCCAGCAGCTCAGGCACAGATACGCAGTATTTT. Translated, it gives CASSSGTDTQYF. V is TRBV13 and J is TRBJ2-3, with D hard to call. This CDR3 contains 12 residues. V lost 4 bases and J 1 base, leaving 3 bases between the germline ends. Germline V lookup: CDR1 PRHDT, CDR2 FYEKMQ (reference sequence). Drawing the rest from reference TRBV13 and TRBJ2-3, the complete variable domain is AAGVIQSPRHLIKEKRETATLKCYPIPRHDTVYWYQQGPGQDPQFLISFYEKMQSDKGSIPDRFSAQQFSDYHSELNMSSLELGDSALYFCASSSGTDTQYFGPGTRLTVL.

This clone was seen a handful of times. This chain connects TRBV19 to TRBJ2-7; D might be TRBD1 or TRBD2, each matching 5 bases. The CDR3 runs to 15 residues. Per germline, CDR1 LNHDA and CDR2 SQIVND (reference sequence). V was shortened by 1 base and J by 1 base, with 11 bases between the two germline ends. CDR3 amino acids: CASSIVGDGSYEQYF. CDR3 nucleotide sequence: TGTGCCAGTAGTATAGTGGGGGACGGATCCTACGAGCAGTACTTC.

This clone showed up just a few times. The chain uses TRBV29-1 and TRBJ1-2; a weak D match, TRBD1 (5 bases). This CDR3 is 13 amino acids long. The V end was cut by 5 bases, the J end by 3 bases, with 13 bases between. Germline loops: CDR1 SQVTM, CDR2 ANQGSEA. The CDR3 region has the DNA TGCAGCGTTTTAACCAGGGAGGACTATGGCTACACCTTC. Translating it yields CSVLTREDYGYTF. The full variable domain, with the rest looked up from reference TRBV29-1 and TRBJ1-2, is SAVISQKPSRDICQRGTSLTIQCQVDSQVTMMFWYRQQPGQSLTLIATANQGSEATYESGFVIDKFPISRPNLTFSTLTVSNMSPEDSSIYLCSVLTREDYGYTFGSGTRLTVV.

The rearrangement uses TRBV25-1 and TRBJ2-7; 7 bases agree with TRBD2. Trimming cost V 6 bases and J 5 bases; bases outside gene matches: 7. This CDR3 is 13 amino acids long. Germline CDR1 MGHDK, CDR2 SYGVNS. CDR3 DNA: TGTGCCAGCAGGGAAGCCGGGGGGAACGAGCAGTACTTC. It yields the protein CASREAGGNEQYF.

The chain has TRBV7-8 and TRBJ2-3, with TRBD2 matching over 9 bases. Germline V gene sequence: CDR1 SGHVS, CDR2 FQNEAQ. V gave up 4 bases and J gave up 6 bases; unmatched junction bases: 20. The CDR3 runs to 19 residues. The CDR3: CASSSPVLLAGPQGDTQYF. The CDR3 region has the DNA TGTGCCAGCAGCTCCCCAGTCCTCCTAGCGGGGCCTCAAGGGGATACGCAGTATTTT.

The chain recombines TRBV29-1 with TRBJ2-5; D is unclear. Trimming took 3 bases from V and 4 from J, leaving 9 bases between them. Germline V lookup: CDR1 SQVTM, CDR2 ANQGSEA. This CDR3 has 12 residues. The CDR3 DNA sequence: TGCAGCGTTGACCTGACGGGAGAGACCCAGTACTTC. This encodes CSVDLTGETQYF.

This chain connects TRBV6-5 to TRBJ1-1; D not certain. Looked up from germline, CDR1 is MNHEY and CDR2 is SVGAGI. Between the trimmed V and J ends, which lost 0 bases and 2 bases, there was a span of 10 bases. The CDR3 covers 15 residues. The CDR3 here is CASSYSSGSNTEAFF. The CDR3, as DNA: TGTGCCAGCAGTTACTCGTCAGGATCAAACACTGAAGCTTTCTTT.

For this clone: The same CDR3 is also encoded by other DNA sequences in this sample. This chain links TRBV5-1 with TRBJ2-1; D gene unclear. Germline CDR1 is SGHRS and CDR2 is YFSETQ. The CDR3 has 11 amino acids. V was trimmed by 0 bases and J by 7 bases, leaving 2 bases between them. This CDR3 is CASSLDNEQFF. CDR3 DNA sequence: TGCGCCAGCAGCTTGGATAATGAGCAGTTCTTC.

The gene calls are TRBV4-3 and TRBJ2-5, with 8 nucleotides matching TRBD1. V trimming: 0 bases; J trimming: 4 bases; junction bases outside the gene matches: 4. The CDR3 spans 15 residues. Germline CDR1 is LGHNA and CDR2 is YSLEER. The CDR3 reads CASSQDQGAGETQYF. CDR3 nucleotide sequence: TGCGCCAGCAGCCAAGATCAGGGGGCGGGAGAGACCCAGTACTTC.